A selection of T cell receptor beta chains follows, all from one sample in a study of blood T cell repertoires in COVID-19. TCRdb's copy holds only in-frame clones and misses some; the assay was immunoSEQ multiplex PCR. The sample holds approximately 190,000 clones; over 70% are singletons and the top ten take around 6.9%. The sequenced sample was peripheral blood. These receptors all stem from a man between 60 and 75 years old with acute or convalescent COVID-19. The conserved cysteine and the conserved F or W are not part of the CDR3 here. Fields, in order: V gene, J gene, CDR3 protein.

>TRBV4-3|TRBJ1-2
ASSQEHYGTGRFYGYT
>TRBV5-1|TRBJ2-3
ASTRTSGTFTDTQY
>TRBV5-1|TRBJ2-3
ASSPPQGPDTQY
>TRBV4-1|TRBJ2-1
ASSQGGYYNEQF
>TRBV25-1|TRBJ1-1
ASSPSAGSQRDTEAF
>TRBV5-1|TRBJ2-3
ASSPPGGGPSTDTQY
>TRBV21-1|TRBJ1-1
ASSKEGVIAF
>TRBV12-3/TRBV12-4|TRBJ1-1
ASEGRGRTEAF
>TRBV4-1|TRBJ2-7
ASSQRQGAGEQY
>TRBV12-3/TRBV12-4|TRBJ2-5
ASSFSGETQY
>TRBV2|TRBJ2-7
ASSVAGPAYEQY
>TRBV3-1/TRBV3-2|TRBJ1-3
ASSRKTGQGSGNTIY
>TRBV19|TRBJ2-1
ASSIGPTQF
>TRBV7-2|TRBJ2-7
ASSWGGSSYEQY
>TRBV30|TRBJ2-2
AWSVSRSSGIGTGELF
>TRBV29-1|TRBJ1-2
SVDGFSVEVNYGYT
>TRBV7-2|TRBJ1-2
ASSLGWAGPNYGYT
>TRBV12-3/TRBV12-4|TRBJ1-2
ASRLTANYGYT
>TRBV6-2/TRBV6-3|TRBJ1-5
ASSYGTGYGNQPQH
>TRBV5-1|TRBJ2-1
ASSSTGTSGSSYNEQF
>TRBV6-2/TRBV6-3|TRBJ1-1
ASSYGRPWNTEAF
>TRBV2|TRBJ1-4
ASSEIQGIILF
>TRBV20-1|TRBJ2-2
SASSGKNTGELF
>TRBV7-2|TRBJ2-1
ASSLLAGGGNEQF
>TRBV5-1|TRBJ1-1
ASSSGGTEAF
>TRBV18|TRBJ2-7
ASSPPGQGLYEQY
>TRBV6-6|TRBJ2-2
ASTTGSGELF
>TRBV15|TRBJ1-1
ATSREMTGEAF
>TRBV5-4|TRBJ2-4
PAGGLGKNIQY
>TRBV6-5|TRBJ2-7
ASRPGTFHEQY
>TRBV28|TRBJ1-4
ASMSDRLTPTNEKLF
>TRBV12-3/TRBV12-4|TRBJ1-2
ASSPQGYGYT
>TRBV3-1/TRBV3-2|TRBJ1-2
ASSQDEGTGPGYT
>TRBV24-1|TRBJ1-6
ATSARDSSYNSPLH
>TRBV4-3|TRBJ1-2
ASSQDLRIGQGNYGYT
>TRBV11-2|TRBJ2-7
ASSLVPRSYEQY
>TRBV11-1|TRBJ2-5
ASSVGLTETQY
>TRBV12-3/TRBV12-4|TRBJ1-2
ASSPQGYGYT
>TRBV5-1|TRBJ1-1
ASSLAAGGSYVTEAF
>TRBV15|TRBJ2-7
ATSTGGELVYEQY
>TRBV5-1|TRBJ1-4
ASSPDPGTGNEKLF
>TRBV6-6|TRBJ1-2
ASSYSGQGDGYT
>TRBV7-8|TRBJ2-2
ASSNEQGANRELF
>TRBV10-3|TRBJ2-3
AISPSGSADTQY
>TRBV7-2|TRBJ1-2
ASSAPAGGGYGYT
>TRBV28|TRBJ1-2
ASSLFSGGNYGYT
>TRBV19|TRBJ2-1
ASVATYNEQF
>TRBV7-3|TRBJ2-3
ASSAYRDSDTQY
>TRBV12-5|TRBJ1-2
ASGPGTGYGYT
>TRBV4-2|TRBJ1-6
ASSHLSGESPLH
>TRBV7-9|TRBJ1-2
ASSWGQGASLRGYT
>TRBV27|TRBJ2-7
ASSPGLGGEQY
>TRBV2|TRBJ1-5
ASTEGGTGNQPQH